Listed below are T cell receptor beta chains from one sample, sequenced in a study of T-cell reconstitution after alpha-beta-depleted transplantation in children. Via MiXCR, TCRdb re-called the PCR reads, giving one row per CDR3 protein. Among 220,000 or so distinct CDR3 sequences listed, roughly 8.2% were seen once. The sample here was PBMCs, mostly from graft donor cells, taken 180 days after TCRalphabeta/CD19-depleted stem cell transplant. Every receptor here comes from a male patient aged 10 to 17 who had a stem cell transplant for acute lymphoblastic leukemia, so the T cells may come from the graft donor. Each CDR3 is given with its conserved first and last residue. D genes are given only for firm matches. The size entry is marked missing in some rows and otherwise reads once, few, many or a size class.

clone_size	d_call	v_call	j_call	cdr3_nt	cdr3_aa
many	.	TRBV28	TRBJ1-2	TGTGCCAGCAGGGACACCCTCTGGGATGGCTACACCTTC	CASRDTLWDGYTF
few	.	TRBV7-2	TRBJ1-2	TGTGCCAGCAGCTTGCTCCAAGGGATGGCCGTTGTGACTGGCTACACCTTC	CASSLLQGMAVVTGYTF
many	TRBD1	TRBV10-1	TRBJ2-3	TGCGCCAGCAATGCAGGGGGCTCAGATACGCAGTATTTT	CASNAGGSDTQYF
.	TRBD2	TRBV20-1	TRBJ2-1	TGCAGTGCTAGTCCTAGCGGGGGTTCCCTCTACAATGAGCAGTTCTTC	CSASPSGGSLYNEQFF
many	.	TRBV20-1	TRBJ1-2	TGCAGTGCCTTCCTGAGGGACACCTATGGCTACACCTTC	CSAFLRDTYGYTF
many	.	TRBV4-1	TRBJ1-5	TGCGCCAGCAGCCAAGAAGGGTCACATAGCAATCAGCCCCAGCATTTT	CASSQEGSHSNQPQHF
many	TRBD1	TRBV20-1	TRBJ2-1	TGCAGTGCGCGACAGGGCTTGGTCTCCTACAATGAGCAGTTCTTC	CSARQGLVSYNEQFF
few	.	TRBV20-1	TRBJ1-6	TGCAGTGGGGCGGGGATAAGCTCCTATAATTCACCCCTCCACTTT	CSGAGISSYNSPLHF
.	TRBD2	TRBV18	TRBJ2-5	TGTGCCAGCTCACCCTTACAGACTAGCGGACAAGAGACCCAGTACTTC	CASSPLQTSGQETQYF
many	TRBD1	TRBV5-4	TRBJ2-7	TGTGCCAGCAGCGTCCGGGACAGGTTCCACGAGCAGTACTTC	CASSVRDRFHEQYF
many	TRBD2	TRBV7-9	TRBJ2-1	TGTGCCAGCAGCTTAACTAGCGGGACGAGTAGAGATGAGCAGTTCTTC	CASSLTSGTSRDEQFF
many	TRBD1	TRBV28	TRBJ2-3	TGTGCCAGCAGTTTATCCCCCCTGGACAGGGGCCGGGATACGCAGTATTTT	CASSLSPLDRGRDTQYF